This T cell receptor beta chain was sequenced during a study of OX40 agonist ivuxolimab in advanced cancers. Some clones are missing from TCRdb's copy, which holds only in-frame ones; the method was immunoSEQ multiplex PCR. The top ten clones hold about 2% of a sample with about 100,000 clones, approximately 95% of them seen once. Germline assignment: CDR1 MGHDK and CDR2 SYGVNS. The CDR3 contains 14 residues. V was pared by 1 base and J by 4 bases, with 10 bases between. Sample: CD4+ or CD8+ T cells sorted from blood, taken in a trial of the OX40 agonist ivuxolimab. The source is an adult with an advanced solid tumor such as melanoma, head and neck, liver or kidney cancer. The chain couples TRBV25-1 to TRBJ2-5; D is perhaps TRBD1 (6 bases). The CDR3 spells CASSESAGVETQYF. For the CDR3, the DNA is TGTGCCAGCAGTGAATCTGCAGGGGTAGAGACCCAGTACTTC.